This TCR beta chain came from a study of T cell clusters in autoimmune cytopenias (dated by TCRdb to about 2019). About the investigation overall: The median TRB sequencing depth was just over 50,000 reads per sample, and the median number of distinct TRB clonotypes was a few thousand per sample. TRB and IGH repertoires from peripheral blood were sequenced in autoimmune cytopenia patients at active disease and during treatment follow-up, with healthy, CLL and autoimmune hepatitis controls included alongside. The study aimed to test whether autoimmune cytopenia patients carry a disease-specific immune repertoire signature usable as a blood-based biomarker. Broader findings and caveats from the paper: In the comparison of secondary cytopenia with CLL, the cluster-lack signature was not observed, apparently because the dominant lymphoma-associated repertoire masked the signature. The TRB repertoire shifts, including less even repertoires in secondary cytopenia and CLL, mostly reflected lymphoma bias and not autoimmunity. Healthy donors had almost three times as many exclusive TRB clusters as active autoimmune hepatitis patients, a finding consistent with an autoimmunity-wide signature. The T cell clusters were defined in silico only, and their functional role remained to be validated experimentally. GLIPH suggested that primary autoimmune cytopenia patients lacked physiological T cell clusters: 45 to 60 clusters were exclusive to healthy donors versus some 16 exclusive to patients.

TRB rearrangements were amplified by multiplex PCR following a touch-down protocol, with the TRB-A and TRB-B primer pools mixed in one tube. Illumina adapters and sample indices were added to the amplicons through two consecutive PCR reactions using Phusion HS II polymerase. After gel purification with the NucleoSpin Gel and PCR Clean-up kit, the amplicons were quantified by Qubit and checked for quality on an Agilent 2100 Bioanalyzer. Libraries were sequenced on an Illumina MiSeq using 600-cycle, single-indexed, paired-end runs. The original methods were these. Alignment and assembly of TRB reads were performed with MiXCR version 2.1.12 and the default MiXCR reference library. Each unique CDR3 nucleotide sequence defined a clone, and only productive sequences with at least two reads were analysed. Repertoire diversity was assessed with alpha-parameterized diversity profiles (alpha 0 to 5), including the Shannon (alpha 1) and Simpson (alpha 2) indices, which were computed with an R script. The tcR package was used to compute combinatorial TRB VJ usage, and cohorts were compared on this usage by principal component analysis with ade4. GLIPH clustering of TCRbeta CDR3s was carried out on cohort pairs matched by age and read depth, and cluster frequencies were compared by Wilcoxon test. After reprocessing by TCRdb, each CDR3 protein sequence is one entry, and no DNA is given. The V and J calls and clone size come from TCRdb's table, not from the authors' own analysis. The sample table records 4,000 or so distinct CDR3 sequences. The top ten clones comprise 60% to 80% of the sample.

As to this clonotype: The antigen it binds to is not known.

The CDR3, from cysteine to phenylalanine, totals 16 residues. Only the protein is on record. Per the germline V gene (reference sequence), LNHDA is the CDR1 and SQIVND is the CDR2. For each sample, TRB amplification used 250 ng of peripheral blood genomic DNA, equal to roughly 38,000 genome equivalents. These sequences were also reported in another study, on T cell repertoires in aging, cancer and after chemotherapy. Per the second study: Donors spanned six age groups from 30 or younger to 70 or older, with at least three individuals per group. In the hematological group, paired pre- and post-chemotherapy samples were obtained from chronic lymphocytic leukemia patients treated with fludarabine- or bendamustine-based regimens. The complete dataset included around 9 million TCR reads. Compared with age-matched healthy donors, untreated patients with hematological or solid cancers had significantly lower TCR diversity and higher clonality in blood. Declining TCR diversity with age in healthy donors was mainly explained by loss of richness; in cancer patients, loss of evenness also contributed. In both cancer cohorts, median generation probability rose over the chemotherapy interval, which suggests that the repertoire was reconstituted through rebound thymic output. According to the authors, the repertoire data do not allow conclusions to be drawn about immunological memory after chemotherapy. Lymphoid organ infiltration was present in hematological cancer patients, and this infiltration may itself impair thymic emigration or peripheral T cell expansion. Peripheral blood TCR beta repertoires from healthy donors and cancer patients were profiled to examine immunoaging and T cell reconstitution after chemotherapy. A cohort of over 200 cancer patients (94 with hematological and approximately 120 with solid cancers) was assembled, and 100 or so healthy donors were included as a reference group. MiXCR versions 2.12 and 3.0.5 were used to process TRB sequences. Repertoire metrics included Shannon diversity, evenness, clonality (one minus evenness), and alpha-parameterized diversity profiles from alpha 0 to 5. Generation probabilities of clones in paired pre- and post-chemotherapy samples were computed with the IGoR algorithm.

The receptor was isolated from a human donor with an autoimmune cytopenia or autoimmune hepatitis (not recorded which). Input material: peripheral blood. This receptor chain uses TRBV19 and TRBJ2-4; TCRdb outputs TRBD1, but without DNA this stays unchecked. Here the CDR3 is given as CASSFPGQGAKNIQYF. Beyond the CDR3, the reference TRBV19 and TRBJ2-4 genes provide the residues; the full variable domain reads: DGGITQSPKYLFRKEGQNVTLSCEQNLNHDAMYWYRQDPGQGLRLIYYSQIVNDFQKGDIAEGYSVSREKKESFPLTVTSAQKNPTAFYLCASSFPGQGAKNIQYFGAGTRLSVL.